This T cell receptor (beta chain) derives from a study of blood T cell repertoires in COVID-19. Study context: Samples came from the United States, Italy and Spain, spanning acute and convalescent COVID-19. Sources were T cells, B-cell-depleted T cells, or PBMCs; the material itself was cDNA or gDNA.

Study processing details: Amplified reference gene primers provided the basis for estimating nucleated cell counts. TCRdb's table, derived via immunoSEQ multiplex PCR, lists solely in-frame clones and lacks some. The V and J calls and clone size were taken over from that table, and D and trimming were inferred from the DNA. The sample yields 150,000 to 200,000 clones, roughly 86% seen once. The CDR3 is made up of 17 amino acids. V lost 1 base and J lost 0, with 15 bases in between. Germline CDR1 is SGHRS and CDR2 is YFSETQ. The V and J genes are TRBV5-1 and TRBJ2-3; D is ambiguous. The source of this sequence is a man between 65 and 80 years old with acute or convalescent COVID-19. Sequencing input: peripheral blood. The CDR3 spells CASSLWSSLTSTDTQYF. CDR3 in DNA: TGCGCCAGCAGCTTGTGGTCTTCTCTTACTAGCACAGATACGCAGTATTTT.